The source of this TCR beta chain is a study of T cells in Graves' hyperthyroidism and ophthalmopathy. Findings and caveats of the study: Ophthalmopathy and stable hyperthyroidism were separated by a 13 V-J model. Progression to ophthalmopathy was predicted a median of 6.5 months early. The majority of expanded thyroid clonotypes above 0.001 also appeared in blood.

The authors took PBMCs from roughly 9.3 ml fresh peripheral blood. V was pared by 8 bases and J by 7 bases, with 12 bases between. Germline lookup yields CDR1 SQVTM and CDR2 ANQGSEA. The CDR3 spans 11 residues. Comments on this clonotype: The antigen is not known.

What was amplified from RNA transcripts were TCR beta CDR3 regions. TCR CDR3 underwent first-round RT-PCR with the HTBI primer set. Each CDR3 protein is one row after TCRdb ran MiXCR on the multiplex PCR reads. The sample shows about 840,000 distinct CDR3 sequences, about 38% of them seen only once. The receptor was isolated from a young man with Graves' hyperthyroidism. The chain links TRBV29-1 to TRBJ1-3; no firm D call. The sequencing sample was made of blood. CDR3 amino acids: CSTPTENTIYF. The CDR3 nucleotides are TGCAGCACCCCTACCGAGAACACCATATATTTT.